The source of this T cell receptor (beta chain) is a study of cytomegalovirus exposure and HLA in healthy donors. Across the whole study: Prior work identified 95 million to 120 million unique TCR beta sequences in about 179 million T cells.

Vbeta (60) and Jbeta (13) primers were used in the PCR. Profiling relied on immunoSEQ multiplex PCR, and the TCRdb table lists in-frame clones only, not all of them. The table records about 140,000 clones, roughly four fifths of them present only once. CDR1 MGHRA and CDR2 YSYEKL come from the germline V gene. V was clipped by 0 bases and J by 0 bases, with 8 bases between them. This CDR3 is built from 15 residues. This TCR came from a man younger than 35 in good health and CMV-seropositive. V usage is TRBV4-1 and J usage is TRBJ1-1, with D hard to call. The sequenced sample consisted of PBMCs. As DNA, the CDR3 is TGCGCCAGCAGCCAAGACCCCGGGATGAACACTGAAGCTTTCTTT. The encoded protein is CASSQDPGMNTEAFF.